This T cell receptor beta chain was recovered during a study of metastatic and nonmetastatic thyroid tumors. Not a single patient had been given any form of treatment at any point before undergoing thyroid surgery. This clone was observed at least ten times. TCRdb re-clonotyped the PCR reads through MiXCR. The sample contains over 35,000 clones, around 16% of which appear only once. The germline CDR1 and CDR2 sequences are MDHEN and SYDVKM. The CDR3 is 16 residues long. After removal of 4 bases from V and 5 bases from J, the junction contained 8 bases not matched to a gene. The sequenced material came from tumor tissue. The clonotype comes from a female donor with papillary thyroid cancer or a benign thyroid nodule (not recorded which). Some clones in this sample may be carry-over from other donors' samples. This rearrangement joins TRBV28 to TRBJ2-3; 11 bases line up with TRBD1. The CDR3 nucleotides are TGTGCCAGCAGTTCCTCCCAGGACAGGGGGCAAGATACGCAGTATTTT. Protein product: CASSSSQDRGQDTQYF.